One and the same sample provided the 22 T cell receptor beta chains below, sequenced in a study of blood T cells in healthy people across ages. Alongside a J-beta primer mix, a sample-barcoded 5' primer served in a second PCR lasting 7 to 11 cycles. TCRdb re-called the 5' RACE reads with MiXCR, one entry per CDR3 protein. The table lists about 670,000 distinct CDR3 sequences, approximately 40% of them singletons, with 25% to 35% in the top ten. The sample consisted of blood. These receptors originate from a man older than 75 in good health.

The chain links TRBV7-2 to TRBJ2-1; 10 positions agree with TRBD2. The CDR3 consists of 16 residues. After removal of 5 bases from V and 9 bases from J, the junction contained 13 bases not matched to a gene. In germline, CDR1 is SGHTA, CDR2 FQGNSA. CDR3 protein: CASSPTGKREGLEQFF. In DNA form, the CDR3 reads TGTGCCAGCAGCCCGACGGGGAAGCGGGAGGGCCTTGAGCAGTTCTTC.

In this sample, this clonotype turned up once. The V call is TRBV7-9, the J call TRBJ2-7; 7 bases are a match to TRBD2. Unmatched junction bases numbered 13, after V lost 5 bases and J lost 0 bases. This CDR3 has 17 amino acids. Germline loops: CDR1 SEHNR, CDR2 FQNEAQ (reference sequence). The DNA for the CDR3 is TGTGCCAGCAGCCCCAGCTGGCGCGGGGGAAGCTCCTACGAGCAGTACTTC. Protein: CASSPSWRGGSSYEQYF.

The J gene is TRBJ1-2, the V gene TRBV6-5, with TRBD1 matching 9 bases. The CDR3 consists of 14 residues. CDR1 is MNHEY, CDR2 SVGAGI, per germline. With V trimmed by 6 bases and J by 4 bases, 6 bases remained unmatched. This chain's CDR3 is CASRRGQGVYGYTF. The CDR3 coding sequence is TGTGCCAGCAGGAGGGGACAGGGCGTCTATGGCTACACCTTC.

The chain has TRBV6-2 or TRBV6-3 and TRBJ2-5, with D perhaps being TRBD1 or TRBD2 (5 bases each). CDR1 is MNHEY and CDR2 is SVGEGT in the germline V gene. The CDR3 contains 13 residues. The germline V and J ends were trimmed by 2 bases and 5 bases, with 9 bases remaining between them. This chain's CDR3 is CASSYAEGETQYF. The CDR3 nucleotides read TGTGCCAGCAGTTACGCCGAGGGGGAGACCCAGTACTTC.

This clonotype was detected many times. The CDR3 coding sequence is TGCGCCAGCAGCTTGCAGACTAGCGGGGGGGCTCGATACAATGAGCAGTTCTTC. Translating gives CASSLQTSGGARYNEQFF. The chain joins TRBV5-1 to TRBJ2-1; 14 bases are shared with TRBD2. There are 18 residues in the CDR3. V lost 1 base, J lost 4 bases, and 7 bases stayed unmatched. Germline lookup yields CDR1 SGHRS and CDR2 YFSETQ.

This clonotype occurred many times. The chain joins TRBV7-2 to TRBJ2-7; 11 nucleotides line up with TRBD2. This CDR3 region has 15 residues. Unmatched junction bases numbered 3, after V lost 5 bases and J lost 0 bases. Germline CDR1 reads SGHTA; CDR2 reads FQGNSA. Here the CDR3 reads CASSPTSGSSYEQYF. The CDR3 nucleotides read TGTGCCAGCAGCCCCACTAGCGGGAGCTCCTACGAGCAGTACTTC.

The chain is built from TRBV4-2 and TRBJ1-4, with D perhaps matching TRBD1 (5 bases). Trimming cost V 1 base and J 8 bases, with 14 bases left between them. CDR1 is LGHNA, CDR2 YNFKEQ, per germline. The CDR3 contains 15 residues. The CDR3 protein is CASSQAGGGEEKLFF. CDR3 DNA sequence: TGTGCCAGCAGCCAAGCGGGGGGAGGAGAAGAAAAACTGTTTTTT.

This clonotype appeared many times. The chain uses TRBV6-2 or TRBV6-3 and TRBJ2-3; D gene uncertain. The CDR3 spans 12 residues. Trimming removed 5 bases from V and 2 bases from J, with 5 bases in between. Per germline, CDR1 MNHEY and CDR2 SVGEGT. This chain's CDR3 is CASSATTDTQYF. Here the CDR3 DNA reads TGTGCCAGCAGTGCTACCACAGATACGCAGTATTTT.

The J gene is TRBJ2-1, the V gene TRBV3-1; TRBD2 agrees at 8 bases. The CDR3 loop spans 14 amino acids. Germline trimming cut 3 bases from V and 5 bases from J; bases unmatched to any gene: 3. The V gene's germline CDR1 is LGHDT and CDR2 YNNKEL (reference sequence). Written as DNA, the CDR3 is TGTGCCAGCAGCCACGGGGGGGACAACAATGAGCAGTTCTTC. Translating gives CASSHGGDNNEQFF.

The chain couples TRBV3-1 to TRBJ2-4; D is perhaps TRBD2 (6 bases). From germline, CDR1 is LGHDT and CDR2 YNNKEL (reference sequence). With 4 bases removed from V and 13 bases from J, the gap between germline ends came to 23 bases. This CDR3 contains 15 residues. CDR3 nucleotides: TGTGCCAGCAGCCGAAGTAGACGGGGGACCTACGTGCAGTACTTC. Translating it yields CASSRSRRGTYVQYF.

Only one count was recorded for this clonotype. The chain employs TRBV29-1 and TRBJ1-1; 9 nucleotides line up with TRBD1. Germline V gene lookup returns CDR1 SQVTM and CDR2 ANQGSEA. V dropped 3 bases and J dropped 1; count of bases not matched to a gene: 3. CDR3 size: 14 residues. The CDR3 bases are TGCAGCGTTGACGTGGGACAGGGGAACACTGAAGCTTTCTTT. Translating gives CSVDVGQGNTEAFF.

In its sample, this clonotype was seen many times. This chain connects TRBV12-3 or TRBV12-4 to TRBJ1-5; D ambiguous. V was trimmed by 4 bases and J by 7 bases, leaving 14 bases between them. This CDR3 is built from 14 residues. The CDR3 nucleotides read TGTGCCAGCAGTTCCCGGCCAGGCGGACAGCCCCAGCATTTT. Residues: CASSSRPGGQPQHF.

This clonotype is a singleton in its sample. V is TRBV6-5 and J is TRBJ2-1; D tentatively fits TRBD1 or TRBD2 (7 bases each). The germline V and J ends were trimmed by 5 bases and 8 bases, with 13 bases remaining between them. The CDR3 sequence is 13 residues long. Per the germline V gene, CDR1 is MNHEY and CDR2 is SVGAGI. The DNA for the CDR3 is TGTGCCAGCAGTGACAGGGAGGGCCATGAGCAGTTCTTC. Translation: CASSDREGHEQFF.

The sample holds a few counts of this clonotype. The genes are TRBV20-1 and TRBJ2-1, with 10 bases lining up with TRBD2. CDR3 length: 15 residues. V shed 1 base and J 7 bases; nucleotides not matched to a gene: 7. Per the germline V gene, CDR1 is DFQATT and CDR2 is SNEGSKA (reference sequence). CDR3 coding DNA: TGCAGTGCTAGAGGCCTAGCGGGAGTGGGGAATGAGCAGTTCTTC. Its protein is CSARGLAGVGNEQFF.

This clonotype was observed a few times. This CDR3 is CASSVGPGGNEQYF. The CDR3, as DNA: TGTGCCAGCAGCGTAGGGCCAGGAGGAAACGAGCAGTACTTC. The chain links TRBV9 to TRBJ2-7; TRBD2 is a possible D gene (5 bases). Per the germline V gene, CDR1 is SGDLS and CDR2 is YYNGEE. The V and J ends lost 0 bases and 5 bases respectively, with 12 bases between them. The CDR3 is 14 amino acids.

The chain couples TRBV3-1 to TRBJ2-7, with D perhaps TRBD1 (6 bases). The V and J ends lost 5 bases and 0 bases respectively, with 14 bases between them. CDR1 is LGHDT and CDR2 is YNNKEL in the germline V gene (reference sequence). The CDR3 covers 15 residues. The CDR3 protein is CASSADRFSSYEQYF. In nucleotides, the CDR3 is TGTGCCAGCAGCGCTGACAGGTTTTCCTCCTACGAGCAGTACTTC.

The chain links TRBV14 to TRBJ2-2, with TRBD1 matching 7 bases. CDR3 length: 15 residues. Germline values: CDR1 SGHDN, CDR2 FVKESK. Trimming at V came to 4 bases and at J to 4 bases, leaving 6 bases not matched to a gene. The CDR3 DNA follows: TGTGCCAGCAGCCGGACAGGAGCCGGCACCGGGGAGCTGTTTTTT. It translates to CASSRTGAGTGELFF.

A few counts support this clonotype. V is TRBV27 and J is TRBJ2-2; D gene ambiguous. Germline CDR1 reads MNHEY; CDR2 reads SMNVEV (reference sequence). V was pared by 3 bases and J by 5 bases, with 10 bases between. This CDR3 is 14 amino acids long. CDR3 sequence: CASSLETRTGELFF. The CDR3 nucleotides are TGTGCCAGCAGTTTGGAGACCAGGACCGGGGAGCTGTTTTTT.

The rearrangement uses TRBV12-3 or TRBV12-4 and TRBJ2-2; no firm D call. The CDR3 contains 11 residues. The V end was cut by 10 bases, the J end by 2 bases, with 5 bases between. CDR3 DNA: TGTGCCATTACAAACACCGGGGAGCTGTTTTTT. Translation gives CAITNTGELFF.

This chain connects TRBV10-3 to TRBJ2-7; 9 nucleotides agree with TRBD1. CDR3 length: 15 amino acids. Per germline, CDR1 ENHRY and CDR2 SYGVKD. Losses at the gene ends were 3 bases for V and 1 base for J; bases not matched to a gene: 4. The CDR3 coding sequence is TGTGCCATCAGTGACGCTGACAGGGGGTCCTACGAGCAGTACTTC. This translates into CAISDADRGSYEQYF.

The CDR3 protein is CASSKRDGQLTQYF. Written as DNA, the CDR3 is TGTGCCAGCAGCAAAAGGGACGGGCAGTTAACGCAGTATTTT. The chain combines TRBV2 with TRBJ2-3; the D gene could be TRBD1 or TRBD2 (5 bases each). The V end was cut by 6 bases, the J end by 9 bases, with 19 bases between. CDR1 SNHLY and CDR2 FYNNEI come from the germline V gene. CDR3 length: 14 amino acids.

V is TRBV7-2 and J is TRBJ2-7; the D is unclear. CDR1 and CDR2 from the germline V gene are SGHTA and FQGNSA. The germline V and J ends were trimmed by 5 bases and 7 bases, with 15 bases remaining between them. The CDR3 extends over 13 amino acids. For the CDR3, the DNA is TGTGCCAGCAGCCCGCGAGCGACCAGTGAGCAGTACTTC. As protein: CASSPRATSEQYF.